Presented here are 4 T cell receptor beta chains from one specimen sequenced in a study of cytomegalovirus exposure and HLA in healthy donors (dated by TCRdb to about 2017). Libraries came from the immunoSEQ multiplex PCR assay. For the multiplex PCR, a mixture combining 60 forward primers for TCR Vbeta segments and 13 reverse primers for TCR Jbeta segments was used. As stored in TCRdb, this immuneACCESS dataset retains in-frame rearrangements with V and J assigned. A fraction of the clones does not appear; measured against another copy, unresolved V genes explain less than half of the discrepancy, and the remainder lacks a known reason. The sample table records approximately 110,000 clones; about 70% of these occur just once. Together, the top ten hold under 15% of the sample. The material sequenced was PBMCs. Every receptor here comes from a woman aged 60-75 years in good health and CMV-seropositive.

J is TRBJ2-1 and V is TRBV4-3; TRBD2 aligns across 9 bases. Germline CDR1 and CDR2: LGHNA and YSLEER. There are 15 residues in the CDR3. V lost 3 bases, J lost 2 bases, and 2 bases stayed unmatched. The CDR3 DNA follows: TGCGCCAGCAGCCAGACTAGCGGACCCTACAATGAGCAGTTCTTC. Translation: CASSQTSGPYNEQFF.

This chain uses TRBV6-1 with TRBJ2-7, with TRBD2 matching 11 bases. V lost 7 bases to trimming and J lost 3 bases; unmatched junction nucleotides: 5. CDR3 size: 14 residues. CDR1 MNHNS and CDR2 SASEGT come from the germline V gene. The CDR3 region has the DNA TGTGCCAGCACCCGACTAGCGGGGAACTACGAGCAGTACTTC. This sequence encodes CASTRLAGNYEQYF.

The V gene is TRBV7-8, the J gene TRBJ1-5; D is unclear. Germline V gene data show CDR1 as SGHVS and CDR2 as FQNEAQ. Between the trimmed V and J ends, which lost 2 bases and 3 bases, there was a span of 5 bases. The CDR3 length is 13 residues. The CDR3 bases are TGTGCCAGCAGCTTAAGAGACAATCAGCCCCAGCATTTT. This translates into CASSLRDNQPQHF.

The chain has TRBV29-1 and TRBJ2-7, with D perhaps TRBD2 (5 bases). The CDR3 extends over 17 amino acids. Germline lookup yields CDR1 SQVTM and CDR2 ANQGSEA. Trimming cost V 4 bases and J 0 bases, with 22 bases left between them. The CDR3 DNA reads TGCAGCGTTGTTTTATCCGACGTCGGGATCAGCTCCTACGAGCAGTACTTC. Its protein is CSVVLSDVGISSYEQYF.